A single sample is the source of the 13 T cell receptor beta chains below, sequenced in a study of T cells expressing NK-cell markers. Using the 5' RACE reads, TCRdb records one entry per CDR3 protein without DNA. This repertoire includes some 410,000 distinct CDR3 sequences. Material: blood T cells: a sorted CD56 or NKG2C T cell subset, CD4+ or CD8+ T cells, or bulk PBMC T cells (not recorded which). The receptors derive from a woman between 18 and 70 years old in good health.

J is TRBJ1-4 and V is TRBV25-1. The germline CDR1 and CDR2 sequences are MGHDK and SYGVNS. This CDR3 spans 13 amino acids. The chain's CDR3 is CASRLAGNEKLFF.

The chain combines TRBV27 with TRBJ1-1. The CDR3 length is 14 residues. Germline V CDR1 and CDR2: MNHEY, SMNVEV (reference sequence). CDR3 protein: CASSDGSRNTEAFF.

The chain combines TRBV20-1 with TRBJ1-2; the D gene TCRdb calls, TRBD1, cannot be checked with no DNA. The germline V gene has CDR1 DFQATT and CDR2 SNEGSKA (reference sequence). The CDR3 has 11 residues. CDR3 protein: CSIWGNYGYTF.

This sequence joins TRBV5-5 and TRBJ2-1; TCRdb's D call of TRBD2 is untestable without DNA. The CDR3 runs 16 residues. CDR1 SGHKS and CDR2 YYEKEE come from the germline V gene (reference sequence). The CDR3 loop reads CASSLGGTSSYNEQFF.

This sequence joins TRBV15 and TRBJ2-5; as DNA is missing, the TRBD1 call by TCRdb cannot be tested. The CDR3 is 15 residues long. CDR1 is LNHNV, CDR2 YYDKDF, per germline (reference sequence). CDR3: CATSRFTGQQETQYF.

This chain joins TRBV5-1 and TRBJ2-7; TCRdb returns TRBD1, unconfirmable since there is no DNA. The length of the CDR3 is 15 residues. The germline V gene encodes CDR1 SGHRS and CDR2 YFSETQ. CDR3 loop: CASSPAPQGFNEQYF. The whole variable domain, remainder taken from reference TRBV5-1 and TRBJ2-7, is KAGVTQTPRYLIKTRGQQVTLSCSPISGHRSVSWYQQTPGQGLQFLFEYFSETQRNKGNFPGRFSGRQFSNSRSEMNVSTLELGDSALYLCASSPAPQGFNEQYFGPGTRLTVT.

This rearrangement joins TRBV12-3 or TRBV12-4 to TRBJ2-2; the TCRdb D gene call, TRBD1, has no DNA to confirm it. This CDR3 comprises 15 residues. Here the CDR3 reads CASTPSGGLGGELFF.

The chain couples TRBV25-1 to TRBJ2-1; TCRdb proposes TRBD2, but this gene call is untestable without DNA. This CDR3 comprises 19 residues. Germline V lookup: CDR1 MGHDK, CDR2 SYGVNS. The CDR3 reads CASSDWTSGRATSYNEQFF.

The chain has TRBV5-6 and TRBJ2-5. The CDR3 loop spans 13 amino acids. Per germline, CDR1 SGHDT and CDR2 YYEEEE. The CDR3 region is CASSLLPDETQYF. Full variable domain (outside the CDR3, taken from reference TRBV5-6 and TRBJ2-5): DAGVTQSPTHLIKTRGQQVTLRCSPKSGHDTVSWYQQALGQGPQFIFQYYEEEERQRGNFPDRFSGHQFPNYSSELNVNALLLGDSALYLCASSLLPDETQYFGPGTRLLVL.

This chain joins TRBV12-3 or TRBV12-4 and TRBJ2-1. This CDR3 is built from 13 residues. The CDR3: CASSLANNNEQFF.

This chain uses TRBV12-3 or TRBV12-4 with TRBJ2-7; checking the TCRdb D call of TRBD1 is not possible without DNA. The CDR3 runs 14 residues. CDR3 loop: CASTWGAGRGEQYF.

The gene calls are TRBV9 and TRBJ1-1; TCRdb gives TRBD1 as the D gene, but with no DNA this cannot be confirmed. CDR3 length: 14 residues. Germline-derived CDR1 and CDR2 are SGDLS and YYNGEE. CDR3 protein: CASSSWGRVAEAFF.

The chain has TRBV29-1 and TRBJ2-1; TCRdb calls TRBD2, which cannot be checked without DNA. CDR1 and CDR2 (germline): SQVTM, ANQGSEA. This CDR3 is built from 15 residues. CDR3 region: CSVEDLSGDYNKQFF.